These T cell receptor beta chains were read from a single sample in a study of cytomegalovirus exposure and HLA in healthy donors. The protocol was immunoSEQ multiplex PCR, while the TCRdb copy is restricted to in-frame clones and leaves out a portion. The table includes 180,000 or so clones, around 80% detected once. Material: PBMCs. The receptors here all came from a woman aged 18-29 years in good health and CMV-seronegative. Each CDR3 is given with its conserved first and last residue. The D gene is left open where the match is weak. Clone sizes are given selectively: once, few, many, or a class where the clone is expanded.

CDR3 protein,CDR3 DNA,clone size,D gene,J gene,V gene
CASSLLASGSSSGEQYF,TGTGCCAGCAGTTTATTGGCTAGCGGGAGTTCATCGGGGGAGCAGTACTTC,few,TRBD2,TRBJ2-5,TRBV27
CASSLSRELNGYTF,TGTGCCAGCAGCTTATCAAGGGAGCTGAATGGCTACACCTTC,NA,NA,TRBJ1-2,TRBV7-3
CASSLGTSDANEQFF,TGCGCCAGCAGCTTGGGTACTAGCGACGCGAATGAGCAGTTCTTC,NA,TRBD2,TRBJ2-1,TRBV5-1
CSVAKDRGVAEQYF,TGCAGCGTTGCCAAGGACAGGGGGGTTGCCGAGCAGTACTTC,NA,TRBD1,TRBJ2-7,TRBV29-1
CATKTGFPYEQYF,TGTGCCACAAAGACAGGGTTCCCCTACGAGCAGTACTTC,NA,TRBD1,TRBJ2-7,TRBV28
CASSLVAGPQETQYF,TGTGCCAGCAGCTTGGTAGCGGGTCCCCAAGAGACCCAGTACTTC,few,TRBD2,TRBJ2-5,TRBV5-6
CASSARQGDHYNEQFF,TGTGCCAGCAGTGCCAGACAGGGCGATCACTACAATGAGCAGTTCTTC,NA,TRBD1,TRBJ2-1,TRBV28
CASRNHLAGVYEQYF,TGTGCCAGCAGAAACCATTTAGCGGGAGTGTACGAGCAGTACTTC,few,TRBD2,TRBJ2-7,TRBV28
CASSLGDRNVLTF,TGCGCCAGCAGCTTGGGAGACAGAAACGTCCTGACTTTC,NA,NA,TRBJ2-6,TRBV5-1
CASSSPWTSGRFNEQFF,TGTGCCAGCAGCTCGCCCTGGACTAGCGGGAGGTTCAATGAGCAGTTCTTC,NA,TRBD2,TRBJ2-1,TRBV7-9
CATRRGGLAGDEQYF,TGTGCCACCCGAAGGGGGGGACTAGCGGGAGACGAGCAGTACTTC,NA,TRBD2,TRBJ2-7,TRBV6-5
CASSDLRTGELFF,TGCGCCAGCAGTGATCTGAGGACCGGGGAGCTGTTTTTT,NA,NA,TRBJ2-2,TRBV10-1
CASSLRLAEITGELFF,TGTGCCAGCAGTTTACGACTAGCGGAGATCACCGGGGAGCTGTTTTTT,NA,TRBD2,TRBJ2-2,TRBV28
CASSQGLAANTGELFF,TGTGCCAGTAGTCAGGGACTAGCGGCGAACACCGGGGAGCTGTTTTTT,few,TRBD2,TRBJ2-2,TRBV19
CASSILPGQGEQYF,TGTGCCAGCAGTATACTACCGGGACAGGGAGAGCAGTACTTC,once,TRBD1,TRBJ2-7,TRBV6-5
CASSSGSGTSTDTQYF,TGTGCCAGCAGCTCCGGCAGCGGGACAAGCACAGATACGCAGTATTTT,NA,NA,TRBJ2-3,TRBV5-6
CASSRPDGTSGRSYSYNEQFF,TGCGCCAGCAGCCGACCTGACGGGACTAGCGGGAGGTCCTACTCCTACAATGAGCAGTTCTTC,NA,TRBD2,TRBJ2-1,TRBV5-1
CASSLGRQGFNGYTF,TGTGCCAGCAGCTTAGGGAGACAGGGCTTCAATGGCTACACCTTC,NA,TRBD1,TRBJ1-2,TRBV7-6
CASSLAGYTDTQYF,TGTGCCAGCTCACTCGCGGGCTACACAGATACGCAGTATTTT,NA,NA,TRBJ2-3,TRBV18
CASTEGASRPYTGELFF,TGTGCCAGTACCGAGGGGGCATCCCGCCCCTACACCGGGGAGCTGTTTTTT,NA,TRBD1,TRBJ2-2,TRBV19
CASSEWFTGSHNEQFF,TGTGCCAGCAGTGAATGGTTTACAGGATCGCACAATGAGCAGTTCTTC,NA,NA,TRBJ2-1,TRBV6-1
CASSFLLASTDTQYF,TGTGCCAGCAGCTTTTTGCTAGCAAGCACAGATACGCAGTATTTT,NA,NA,TRBJ2-3,TRBV5-6
CASGEQGYTDTQYF,TGCGCCAGTGGGGAGCAGGGGTACACAGATACGCAGTATTTT,few,NA,TRBJ2-3,TRBV5-1
CASSPGQLNEKLFF,TGCGCCAGCAGCCCCGGACAGCTTAATGAAAAACTGTTTTTT,NA,NA,TRBJ1-4,TRBV4-1
CAIGTSGWGEQYF,TGTGCCATCGGAACTAGCGGGTGGGGTGAGCAGTACTTC,NA,TRBD2,TRBJ2-7,TRBV10-3
CASSLGIRDRTYEQYF,TGTGCCAGCAGTTTAGGGATTCGGGATCGGACCTACGAGCAGTACTTC,NA,NA,TRBJ2-7,TRBV28
CASSQEFTLLRAYEQYF,TGCGCCAGCAGCCAAGAGTTCACCCTACTTCGGGCCTACGAGCAGTACTTC,NA,NA,TRBJ2-7,TRBV4-1
CASSSGQLRETQYF,TGCGCCAGCAGTTCCGGACAGTTAAGAGAGACCCAGTACTTC,NA,NA,TRBJ2-5,TRBV5-1
CSVVDRGRADTQYF,TGCAGCGTTGTTGACAGGGGGCGCGCAGATACGCAGTATTTT,NA,TRBD1,TRBJ2-3,TRBV29-1